This T cell receptor beta chain was identified during a study of cytomegalovirus exposure and HLA in healthy donors. Study-wide background: Among the roughly 430 genotyped donors, approximately 82% were placed in the Caucasian-associated ancestry cluster.

Primers included in the PCR were 60 Vbeta and 13 Jbeta primers. Only in-frame clones appear in the TCRdb table, and some are missing; sequencing was by immunoSEQ multiplex PCR. The sample comprises about 120,000 clones, about 75% of which are singletons, and 9% to 15% rests with the top ten. The V gene's germline CDR1 is MNHEY and CDR2 SVGAGI. Trimming shortened V by 6 bases and J by 5 bases, and 13 bases separated the two germline ends. The CDR3 is 13 amino acids. The clonotype was recovered from a woman in her thirties or forties in good health and CMV-seropositive. The rearrangement uses TRBV6-5 and TRBJ1-1, with no clear D. The sequencing sample was made of PBMCs. The CDR3 sequence: CASSPYGGTEAFF. CDR3 DNA sequence: TGTGCCAGCAGCCCCTACGGCGGGACTGAAGCTTTCTTT.